Below are 32 T cell receptor beta chains sequenced from a single sample in a study of blood T cell repertoires in COVID-19. Sequencing was performed with immunoSEQ multiplex PCR; in TCRdb, only in-frame clones are kept and a portion is missing. Among approximately 200,000 clones, approximately 86% were seen once, and the ten largest hold more than 4%. Input material: PBMCs or T cells enriched from blood (not recorded which). These receptors were obtained from a woman aged 25 to 45 who had been exposed to COVID-19.

V and J are TRBV19 and TRBJ1-1, with D possibly being TRBD1 (5 bases). Looked up from germline, CDR1 is LNHDA and CDR2 is SQIVND (reference sequence). This CDR3 spans 17 amino acids. The ends were cut back, 1 base at V and 1 base at J, with 16 bases in the middle. The CDR3 sequence is CASSIVGHRPPNTEAFF. CDR3 in DNA: TGTGCCAGTAGTATAGTGGGGCACAGGCCTCCGAACACTGAAGCTTTCTTT.

V and J are TRBV5-4 and TRBJ1-6; D is ambiguous. In germline, CDR1 is SGHNT, CDR2 YYREEE (reference sequence). The CDR3 consists of 14 residues. Trimming shortened V by 4 bases and J by 12 bases, and 17 bases separated the two germline ends. In nucleotides, the CDR3 is TGTGCCAGCAGCGTGTCAGGTCCTCAAGGACCCCTCCACTTT. Translated, it gives CASSVSGPQGPLHF.

The CDR3 bases are TGTGCCAGCAGTGAATCGGGCGGGGGGGAAGAGACCCAGTACTTC. Translation: CASSESGGGEETQYF. The gene calls are TRBV2 and TRBJ2-5; 9 bases line up with TRBD2. The junction had 4 bases not matched to a gene; V was cut back by 2 bases and J by 3 bases. Germline V CDR1 and CDR2: SNHLY, FYNNEI. The length of the CDR3 is 15 residues. Supplemented by reference TRBV2 and TRBJ2-5, the full variable domain reads EPEVTQTPSHQVTQMGQEVILRCVPISNHLYFYWYRQILGQKVEFLVSFYNNEISEKSEIFDDQFSVERPDGSNFTLKIRSTKLEDSAMYFCASSESGGGEETQYFGPGTRLLVL.

The gene calls are TRBV6-1 and TRBJ1-2; 7 bases are shared with TRBD1. With V trimmed by 3 bases and J by 5 bases, 15 bases remained unmatched. Germline-derived CDR1 and CDR2 are MNHNS and SASEGT. CDR3 length: 17 amino acids. The CDR3 DNA follows: TGTGCCAGCAGTGATGGCTGGACAGGCCGAAAGGTTTATGGCTACACCTTC. Its protein is CASSDGWTGRKVYGYTF.

This chain links TRBV30 with TRBJ1-3; D gene unclear. CDR3 length: 14 residues. Germline loops: CDR1 GTSNPN, CDR2 SVGIG (reference sequence). V was cut by 3 bases and J by 3 bases, with 12 bases left in between. Written as DNA, the CDR3 is TGTGCCTGGAGCGTAGGACTGAATGGAAACACCATATATTTT. Translation gives CAWSVGLNGNTIYF. The whole variable domain, filled in from reference TRBV30 and TRBJ1-3, reads SQTIHQWPATLVQPVGSPLSLECTVEGTSNPNLYWYRQAAGRGLQLLFYSVGIGQISSEVPQNLSASRPQDRQFILSSKKLLLSDSGFYLCAWSVGLNGNTIYFGEGSWLTVV.

The V call is TRBV9, the J call TRBJ1-1; D uncertain. In germline, CDR1 is SGDLS, CDR2 YYNGEE. V lost 4 bases to trimming and J lost 0 bases, with 7 bases between them. The CDR3 has 13 amino acids. DNA for the CDR3: TGTGCCAGCAGCCCCAGGATGAACACTGAAGCTTTCTTT. Protein sequence: CASSPRMNTEAFF. The whole variable domain, remainder taken from reference TRBV9 and TRBJ1-1, is DSGVTQTPKHLITATGQRVTLRCSPRSGDLSVYWYQQSLDQGLQFLIQYYNGEERAKGNILERFSAQQFPDLHSELNLSSLELGDSALYFCASSPRMNTEAFFGQGTRLTVV.

The V and J genes are TRBV5-1 and TRBJ2-2; TRBD1 aligns across 11 bases. Germline assignment: CDR1 SGHRS and CDR2 YFSETQ. CDR3 size: 16 residues. Trimming at V came to 3 bases and at J to 5 bases, leaving 6 bases not matched to a gene. CDR3 residues: CASSYLGQGGTGELFF. For the CDR3, the DNA is TGCGCCAGCAGCTATCTGGGACAGGGGGGGACCGGGGAGCTGTTTTTT.

The J gene is TRBJ2-3, the V gene TRBV19, with D maybe TRBD1 (6 bases). Trimming removed 6 bases at V and 2 bases at J, with 9 bases between. Germline values: CDR1 LNHDA, CDR2 SQIVND (reference sequence). CDR3 length: 13 amino acids. CDR3 region: CASRGQFTDTQYF. The CDR3 nucleotides are TGTGCCAGTAGAGGACAGTTCACAGATACGCAGTATTTT.

This clone came up a few times. The V call is TRBV5-1, the J call TRBJ1-4; the D gene is possibly TRBD1 (5 bases). The CDR3 totals 16 residues. Germline V gene lookup returns CDR1 SGHRS and CDR2 YFSETQ. Trimming left V 1 base short and J 7 bases short, with 17 bases between. CDR3 amino acids: CASSLYYNPGGEKLFF. In DNA form, the CDR3 reads TGCGCCAGCAGCTTGTATTATAATCCGGGGGGTGAAAAACTGTTTTTT.

V gene TRBV15 combines with J gene TRBJ1-2; 9 bases match TRBD1. J was trimmed by 4 bases and V by 1 base; bases with no gene match: 7. Germline lookup yields CDR1 LNHNV and CDR2 YYDKDF (reference sequence). The length of the CDR3 is 16 residues. The CDR3 loop is CATSRGDRVTRYGYTF. The DNA of the CDR3 is TGTGCCACCAGCAGAGGGGACAGGGTTACGCGCTATGGCTACACCTTC.

The chain carries TRBV5-6 and TRBJ1-3, with 8 bases matching TRBD1. The trim removed 8 bases at V and 5 bases at J, leaving 12 bases unmatched. From germline, CDR1 is SGHDT and CDR2 YYEEEE. The CDR3 sequence is 15 residues long. CDR3 DNA sequence: TGTGCCAGTTCAGGGGGCGGATGGAATAGAAACACCATATATTTT. This sequence encodes CASSGGGWNRNTIYF.

The chain couples TRBV9 to TRBJ2-1, with 7 bases that match TRBD1. The CDR3 is 13 residues long. Germline V lookup: CDR1 SGDLS, CDR2 YYNGEE. The V and J ends lost 1 base and 9 bases, in that order; junction bases with no gene match: 4. CDR3: CASSVTGAGEQFF. For the CDR3, the DNA is TGTGCCAGCAGCGTAACAGGGGCAGGTGAGCAGTTCTTC.

The chain recombines TRBV7-6 with TRBJ1-4; D is undetermined. Germline V gene lookup returns CDR1 SGHVS and CDR2 FNYEAQ. The V end was cut by 1 base, the J end by 8 bases, with 14 bases between. The CDR3 is 15 residues long. CDR3 region: CASSLVGLPTEKLFF. The CDR3 coding sequence is TGTGCCAGCAGCTTAGTTGGCCTCCCCACGGAAAAACTGTTTTTT.

The gene calls are TRBV7-2 and TRBJ1-2; 11 bases line up with TRBD1. This CDR3 is 14 amino acids long. Germline V lookup: CDR1 SGHTA, CDR2 FQGNSA. V lost 4 bases, J lost 4 bases, and 2 bases stayed unmatched. The chain's CDR3 is CASSSGQGGYGYTF. CDR3 nucleotides: TGTGCCAGCAGCTCGGGACAGGGGGGCTATGGCTACACCTTC.

The V and J genes are TRBV6-5 and TRBJ1-4; a weak D match, TRBD1 (5 bases). The germline V gene encodes CDR1 MNHEY and CDR2 SVGAGI. V dropped 5 bases and J dropped 8 bases, with 18 bases sitting between them. The CDR3 runs to 15 residues. The CDR3 DNA follows: TGTGCCAGCAGTACAAATGGCAGGGTAGGGGAAAAACTGTTTTTT. It encodes CASSTNGRVGEKLFF.

The rearrangement links TRBV12-3 or TRBV12-4 to TRBJ1-3; D is ambiguous. V lost 2 bases and J lost 5, with 7 bases in between. CDR3 length equals 13 residues. CDR3 sequence (DNA): TGTGCCAGCAGTTTACCGGGAAGAAACACCATATATTTT. This translates into CASSLPGRNTIYF.

The V and J genes are TRBV2 and TRBJ1-1; D ambiguous. This CDR3 has 13 residues. Trimming cost V 5 bases and J 1 base, with 8 bases left between them. The V gene's germline CDR1 is SNHLY and CDR2 FYNNEI. The CDR3 nucleotides read TGTGCCAGCAGTATGGGAGAGAACACTGAAGCTTTCTTT. Its protein is CASSMGENTEAFF.

The CDR3 sequence: CATSDSGGSYSGANVLTF. The CDR3 coding sequence is TGTGCCACCAGTGATTCAGGGGGGTCGTACTCTGGGGCCAACGTCCTGACTTTC. The chain is built from TRBV24-1 and TRBJ2-6; TRBD1 might be the D (7 bases). The V gene's germline CDR1 is KGHDR and CDR2 SFDVKD. Trimming took 2 bases from V and 0 from J, leaving 13 bases between them. The CDR3 length is 18 residues.

The V call is TRBV6-6, the J call TRBJ1-5, with 9 bases fitting TRBD1. The junction had 2 bases not matched to a gene; V was cut back by 2 bases and J by 6 bases. The CDR3 length is 14 residues. CDR1 MNHNY and CDR2 SVGAGI come from the germline V gene (reference sequence). The CDR3 coding sequence is TGTGCCAGCAGTTACGACAGGGGGTTTCAGCCCCAGCATTTT. It specifies CASSYDRGFQPQHF.

The chain recombines TRBV6-5 with TRBJ2-7, with 12 bases matching TRBD1. This CDR3 region has 14 residues. V gave up 10 bases and J gave up 6 bases; unmatched junction bases: 10. Per the germline V gene, CDR1 is MNHEY and CDR2 is SVGAGI. The CDR3 coding sequence is TGTGCCACCACCTTCGGGACAGGGGGCTCCGAGCAGTACTTC. It translates to CATTFGTGGSEQYF.

This sequence joins TRBV12-3 or TRBV12-4 and TRBJ2-7; D remains ambiguous. The CDR3 has 13 residues. Trimming stripped 6 bases from V and 5 bases from J, with 14 bases between. The CDR3 bases are TGTGCCAGCAGCGTAGCCCCCCCCCACGAGCAGTACTTC. Amino acids: CASSVAPPHEQYF.

The chain recombines TRBV10-3 with TRBJ2-2, with 8 bases that match TRBD1. This CDR3 region has 14 residues. Per germline, CDR1 ENHRY and CDR2 SYGVKD. The V segment lost 11 bases and the J segment 6 bases; nucleotides outside the gene matches: 11. In DNA, the CDR3 is TGTGCCGCTACGCAGGGGGCTGACGCCGGGGAGCTGTTTTTT. Amino acid sequence: CAATQGADAGELFF.

V is TRBV7-2 and J is TRBJ1-4, with a tentative D call TRBD1 (5 bases). From germline, CDR1 is SGHTA and CDR2 FQGNSA. This CDR3 spans 14 amino acids. V was trimmed by 4 bases and J by 8 bases, leaving 14 bases between them. The CDR3 protein is CASSSRRGGEKLFF. CDR3 DNA sequence: TGTGCCAGCAGCTCCAGGAGGGGCGGAGAAAAACTGTTTTTT.

V gene TRBV11-2 combines with J gene TRBJ2-1, with 10 bases fitting TRBD2. V was pared by 10 bases and J by 6 bases, with 12 bases of the junction left unmatched. Germline CDR1 SGHAT, CDR2 FQNNGV. CDR3 length equals 15 residues. The CDR3 loop is CATGVAGGPANEQFF. The DNA of the CDR3 is TGTGCCACAGGGGTAGCGGGAGGACCAGCCAATGAGCAGTTCTTC.

The J gene is TRBJ2-3, the V gene TRBV7-2, with D perhaps matching TRBD2 (6 bases). CDR1 and CDR2 (germline): SGHTA, FQGNSA. Deletions cut 1 base from V and 5 bases from J, with 13 bases between. This CDR3 is 15 amino acids long. This CDR3 reads CASSLVAGGLDTQYF. The CDR3 coding sequence is TGTGCCAGCAGCTTAGTGGCCGGGGGTTTAGATACGCAGTATTTT.

The J gene is TRBJ2-5, the V gene TRBV5-5; D is uncertain. V was cut by 1 base and J by 6 bases, with 13 bases left in between. The CDR3 runs to 14 residues. The V gene's germline CDR1 is SGHKS and CDR2 YYEKEE (reference sequence). The CDR3 here is CASSLKMEQKTQYF. The CDR3 DNA is TGTGCCAGCAGCTTGAAAATGGAGCAGAAGACCCAGTACTTC.

This sequence joins TRBV7-6 and TRBJ2-3; 12 bases are a match to TRBD2. CDR3 size: 16 residues. Germline V gene data show CDR1 as SGHVS and CDR2 as FNYEAQ. V shed 1 base, J shed 5 bases, and the junction held 4 bases outside the gene matches. The CDR3 is CASSLGPSGGGDTQYF. DNA for the CDR3: TGTGCCAGCAGCTTAGGCCCTAGCGGGGGGGGAGATACGCAGTATTTT.

V usage is TRBV5-1 and J usage is TRBJ1-1, with D maybe TRBD1 (6 bases). The CDR3 sequence is 16 residues long. CDR1 and CDR2 from the germline V gene are SGHRS and YFSETQ. Trimming pared 4 bases from V and 4 bases from J, leaving 20 bases between. CDR3 residues: CASSPYGGSTGTEAFF. CDR3 coding DNA: TGCGCCAGCAGCCCATATGGGGGATCGACAGGCACTGAAGCTTTCTTT.

V gene TRBV13 combines with J gene TRBJ1-6, with no clear D. The V gene lost 5 bases and the J gene lost 7 bases, with 12 bases spanning the gap. The germline CDR1 and CDR2 sequences are PRHDT and FYEKMQ (reference sequence). The CDR3 is 14 residues long. In nucleotides, the CDR3 is TGTGCCAGCAGCCTAGCGGGAGGAAATTCACCCCTCCACTTT. This sequence encodes CASSLAGGNSPLHF. The entire variable domain, with the rest obtained from reference TRBV13 and TRBJ1-6, is as follows: AAGVIQSPRHLIKEKRETATLKCYPIPRHDTVYWYQQGPGQDPQFLISFYEKMQSDKGSIPDRFSAQQFSDYHSELNMSSLELGDSALYFCASSLAGGNSPLHFGNGTRLTVT.

The gene calls are TRBV19 and TRBJ2-7; a weak D match, TRBD1 (5 bases). Germline lookup yields CDR1 LNHDA and CDR2 SQIVND (reference sequence). CDR3 length equals 14 residues. V was cut by 8 bases and J by 0 bases, with 14 bases left in between. CDR3 protein: CASATTEISYEQYF. CDR3 in DNA: TGTGCCAGTGCTACGACAGAGATCTCCTACGAGCAGTACTTC.

In DNA, the CDR3 is TGTGCCAGCAGCCCCCAAATCACCACGACTATGGCCTACACCTTC. This codes for CASSPQITTTMAYTF. This sequence joins TRBV9 and TRBJ1-2; no firm D call. The CDR3 is made up of 15 amino acids. Deletions cut 4 bases from V and 10 bases from J, with 23 bases between. Germline CDR1 reads SGDLS; CDR2 reads YYNGEE. The full variable domain, completed using reference TRBV9 and TRBJ1-2, is DSGVTQTPKHLITATGQRVTLRCSPRSGDLSVYWYQQSLDQGLQFLIQYYNGEERAKGNILERFSAQQFPDLHSELNLSSLELGDSALYFCASSPQITTTMAYTFGSGTRLTVV.

This clone was seen once. The chain links TRBV6-5 to TRBJ1-2; 7 bases agree with TRBD1. CDR3 length: 14 residues. J was trimmed by 8 bases and V by 3 bases; bases with no gene match: 9. CDR1 MNHEY and CDR2 SVGAGI come from the germline V gene. The CDR3 here is CASSYYRGNAGYTF. CDR3 nucleotide sequence: TGTGCCAGCAGTTATTACAGGGGCAATGCGGGCTACACCTTC.